The T cell receptor (beta chain) described here comes from a study of breast tumors, draining lymph nodes, adjacent tissues. Notes on the study in general: Tumor repertoires ranked between lymph nodes and nontumor tissue in diversity, with V and J gene preferences.

Samples came from axillary lymph nodes draining the breast cancer. In this sample, this clonotype turned up a few times. Its antigen is undetermined. This CDR3 contains 14 residues. J gave up 8 bases and V 3 bases, and 7 bases lay outside the gene matches. Germline CDR1 DFQATT, CDR2 SNEGSKA (reference sequence). TCRdb used MiXCR to reprocess the multiplex PCR reads, holding one entry per CDR3 protein. The sample lists 270,000 or so distinct CDR3 sequences, roughly 30% occurring once. This clonotype was obtained from a female donor with breast cancer. Some clones in this sample may be carry-over from other donors' samples. V and J are TRBV20-1 and TRBJ2-4, with 10 bases lining up with TRBD1. Sequences were obtained from axillary lymph node tissue. CDR3 region: CSASPPGQGYIQYF. CDR3 DNA sequence: TGCAGTGCTAGTCCCCCGGGACAGGGGTACATTCAGTACTTC.